The T cell receptor (beta chain) under discussion was sequenced for a study of blood T cell repertoires in COVID-19. Across the study: The cDNA or gDNA used as material had been derived from T cells, B-cell-depleted T cells, or PBMCs.

The protocol was immunoSEQ multiplex PCR, while the TCRdb copy is restricted to in-frame clones and leaves out a portion. The sample shows over 50,000 clones, over 75% of them seen only once. V shed 2 bases, J shed 4 bases, and the junction held 5 bases outside the gene matches. The CDR3 totals 14 residues. Germline V CDR1 and CDR2: SGHRS, YFSETQ. The rearrangement joins TRBV5-1 to TRBJ1-2; 7 bases match TRBD1. Sequencing was carried out using peripheral blood. The TCR sequence derives from a man aged 50-59 years with active COVID-19. CDR3 sequence: CASSLTGTAYGYTF. DNA for the CDR3: TGCGCCAGCAGCTTAACAGGGACAGCCTATGGCTACACCTTC.